The clone carrying this T cell receptor beta chain has a handful of counts. CDR3 length equals 17 residues. Trimming removed 0 bases from V and 2 bases from J, with 12 bases in between. The germline gives CDR1 SGDLS, CDR2 YYNGEE. This record comes from a study of Graves' ophthalmopathy and Graves' hyperthyroidism. As the template, RNA transcripts were used to amplify TCR beta CDR3 regions. First-round RT-PCR relied on HTBI primers, and a second-round multiplex PCR came next. Each CDR3 protein is one row after TCRdb ran MiXCR on the multiplex PCR reads. The table includes 500,000 to 600,000 distinct CDR3 sequences, 35% to 45% detected once.

Sequenced sample: peripheral blood or thyroid tissue (not recorded which). The chain carries TRBV9 and TRBJ2-6, with D possibly matching TRBD2 (6 bases). The TCR sequence derives from an adult man with Graves' hyperthyroidism. The CDR3 bases are TGTGCCAGCAGCGTAGCTACGGGGGTGGCTGGGGCCAACGTCCTGACTTTC. Amino acid sequence: CASSVATGVAGANVLTF.